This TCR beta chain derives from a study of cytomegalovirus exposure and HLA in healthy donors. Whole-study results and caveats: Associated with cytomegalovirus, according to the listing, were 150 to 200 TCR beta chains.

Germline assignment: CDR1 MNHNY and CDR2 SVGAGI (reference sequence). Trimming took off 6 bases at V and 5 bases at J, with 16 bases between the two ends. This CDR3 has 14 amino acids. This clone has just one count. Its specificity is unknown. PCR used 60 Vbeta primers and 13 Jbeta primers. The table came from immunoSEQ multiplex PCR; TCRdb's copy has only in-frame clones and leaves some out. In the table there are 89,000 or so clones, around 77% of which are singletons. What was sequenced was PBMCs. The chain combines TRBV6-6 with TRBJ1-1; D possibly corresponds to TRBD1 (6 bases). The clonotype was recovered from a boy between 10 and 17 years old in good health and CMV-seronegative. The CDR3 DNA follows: TGTGCCAGCAGGGGGGGGGCGGAAGGAACTGAAGCTTTCTTT. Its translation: CASRGGAEGTEAFF.